These 15 T cell receptor beta chains originate from one sample sequenced in a study of OX40 agonist ivuxolimab in advanced cancers. Profiled with immunoSEQ multiplex PCR; TCRdb holds only in-frame clones, not every one. The top ten clones hold 8.4% of a sample with 70,000 to 90,000 clones, less than 95% of them seen once. The specimen was CD4+ or CD8+ T cells sorted from blood, collected in a trial of the OX40 agonist ivuxolimab. All receptors come from an adult with an advanced solid tumor such as melanoma, head and neck, liver or kidney cancer.

The chain combines TRBV4-3 with TRBJ2-3, with 16 bases lining up with TRBD2. Germline trimming cut 3 bases from V and 1 base from J; bases unmatched to any gene: 7. There are 19 residues in the CDR3. CDR1 is LGHNA, CDR2 YSLEER, per germline. The CDR3 DNA is TGCGCCAGCAGCCACGGGACTAGCGGGGGGGCGGAGGGCACAGATACGCAGTATTTT. Translating gives CASSHGTSGGAEGTDTQYF.

The chain combines TRBV11-2 with TRBJ2-1, with D tentatively TRBD2 (6 bases). The germline gives CDR1 SGHAT, CDR2 FQNNGV. With 8 bases removed from V and 4 bases from J, the gap between germline ends came to 15 bases. The CDR3 sequence is 14 residues long. The CDR3 sequence: CASGDFALYNEQFF. The CDR3, as DNA: TGTGCCAGCGGGGACTTCGCCTTGTACAATGAGCAGTTCTTC.

The chain couples TRBV5-6 to TRBJ2-5, with TRBD2 matching over 7 bases. Germline loops: CDR1 SGHDT, CDR2 YYEEEE. This CDR3 has 15 amino acids. Trimming removed 4 bases from V and 0 bases from J; junction bases left unmatched: 6. This CDR3 is CASSPPGLHQETQYF. The CDR3, as DNA: TGTGCCAGCAGCCCTCCGGGACTACACCAAGAGACCCAGTACTTC.

The gene calls are TRBV28 and TRBJ2-3; 12 bases map to TRBD2. Trimming took 4 bases from V and 2 from J; bases not matched to a gene: 4. The CDR3 extends over 16 amino acids. In germline, CDR1 is MDHEN, CDR2 SYDVKM. CDR3 loop: CASSYGLAGTTDTQYF. CDR3 nucleotides: TGTGCCAGCAGTTATGGACTAGCGGGGACCACAGATACGCAGTATTTT.

This chain links TRBV4-1 with TRBJ2-3, with D possibly TRBD1 on 6 matching bases. Trimming removed 4 bases from V and 0 bases from J, with 11 bases in between. CDR3 length: 15 residues. Germline V gene sequence: CDR1 MGHRA, CDR2 YSYEKL. The CDR3 region is CASSRVGASTDTQYF. For the CDR3, the DNA is TGCGCCAGCAGCCGAGTGGGGGCTAGCACAGATACGCAGTATTTT.

V and J are TRBV7-2 and TRBJ2-1, with 13 bases lining up with TRBD2. CDR3 length: 15 residues. The V gene end was trimmed by 5 bases and the J gene end by 6 bases; junction bases not matched to a gene: 4. CDR1 is SGHTA, CDR2 FQGNSA, per germline. The CDR3 DNA sequence: TGTGCCAGCAGCATACTAGCGGGGGGGCCCAATGAGCAGTTCTTC. It is translated as CASSILAGGPNEQFF.

The chain couples TRBV6-5 to TRBJ2-1, with a weak D call TRBD1 (6 bases). Germline loops: CDR1 MNHEY, CDR2 SVGAGI. Trimming cost V 4 bases and J 4 bases, with 17 bases left between them. The CDR3 has 16 residues. Written as DNA, the CDR3 is TGTGCCAGCAGTTCTTACAGGGAAAGTCAATACAATGAGCAGTTCTTC. Translation: CASSSYRESQYNEQFF.

The chain employs TRBV7-8 and TRBJ2-1, with D unclear. The length of the CDR3 is 13 residues. The V end lost 3 bases, the J end lost 7 bases, and 10 bases lay between the germline ends. Per germline, CDR1 SGHVS and CDR2 FQNEAQ. The CDR3 sequence: CASSFGFLNEQFF. In nucleotides, the CDR3 is TGTGCCAGCAGCTTTGGGTTCCTGAATGAGCAGTTCTTC.

This chain connects TRBV30 to TRBJ2-5; D ambiguous. Trimming removed 4 bases from V and 11 bases from J, with 14 bases in between. The CDR3 is 11 residues long. CDR1 is GTSNPN and CDR2 is SVGIG in the germline V gene (reference sequence). Written as DNA, the CDR3 is TGTGCCTGGACTCATCTGGGGTCTCAGTACTTC. Amino acid sequence: CAWTHLGSQYF.

V and J are TRBV30 and TRBJ2-1; D ambiguous. The CDR3 loop spans 11 amino acids. Germline V CDR1 and CDR2: GTSNPN, SVGIG (reference sequence). V lost 5 bases to trimming and J lost 7 bases, with 9 bases between them. The CDR3 region is CAWGFGNEQFF. In DNA form, the CDR3 reads TGTGCCTGGGGTTTCGGGAATGAGCAGTTCTTC.

V and J are TRBV4-3 and TRBJ1-1; 8 positions match TRBD1. The CDR3 covers 16 residues. Trimming at V came to 0 bases and at J to 7 bases, leaving 10 bases not matched to a gene. Germline values: CDR1 LGHNA, CDR2 YSLEER. The CDR3 protein is CASSQEWPGGRVEAFF. In nucleotides, the CDR3 is TGCGCCAGCAGCCAAGAATGGCCAGGGGGCAGGGTTGAAGCTTTCTTT.

V and J are TRBV30 and TRBJ1-2; tentatively, D is TRBD1 (5 bases). Germline assignment: CDR1 GTSNPN and CDR2 SVGIG (reference sequence). The CDR3 contains 14 residues. V lost 2 bases and J lost 4, with 14 bases in between. The CDR3 here is CAWSPAGMLYGYTF. CDR3 sequence (DNA): TGTGCCTGGAGTCCGGCAGGGATGCTCTATGGCTACACCTTC.

The V gene is TRBV28, the J gene TRBJ2-7; no clear D gene. Trimming removed 8 bases from V and 2 bases from J, with 10 bases in between. Germline CDR1 MDHEN, CDR2 SYDVKM. The CDR3 spans 12 residues. The chain's CDR3 is CASGFRPYEQYF. The CDR3 coding sequence is TGTGCCAGCGGATTCCGACCCTACGAGCAGTACTTC.

This CDR3 is CAWADGVKAFF. Written as DNA, the CDR3 is TGTGCCTGGGCGGACGGGGTGAAAGCTTTCTTT. The chain couples TRBV30 to TRBJ1-1; unclear D gene. Trimming removed 5 bases from V and 9 bases from J, with 13 bases in between. The CDR3 is 11 amino acids. Germline-derived CDR1 and CDR2 are GTSNPN and SVGIG (reference sequence).

This clone was seen only once. The genes are TRBV14 and TRBJ2-1, with 8 positions matching TRBD2. V lost 2 bases, J lost 1 base, and 1 base stayed unmatched. The CDR3 is made up of 15 amino acids. The germline CDR1 and CDR2 sequences are SGHDN and FVKESK. CDR3 loop: CASSQKRGSYNEQFF. In DNA, the CDR3 is TGTGCCAGCAGCCAAAAGCGGGGGTCCTACAATGAGCAGTTCTTC.